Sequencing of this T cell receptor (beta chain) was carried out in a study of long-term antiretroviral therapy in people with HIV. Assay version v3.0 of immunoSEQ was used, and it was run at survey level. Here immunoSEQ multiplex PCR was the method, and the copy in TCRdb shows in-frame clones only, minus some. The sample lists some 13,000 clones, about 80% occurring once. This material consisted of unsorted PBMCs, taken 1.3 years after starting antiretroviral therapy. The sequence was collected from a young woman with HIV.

The CDR3 DNA reads TGTGCCAGCAGGTTGGGACAGGGCTTCTACGAGCAGTACTTC. Protein: CASRLGQGFYEQYF. This chain uses TRBV6-6 with TRBJ2-7; 9 nucleotides line up with TRBD1. In germline, CDR1 is MNHNY, CDR2 SVGAGI (reference sequence). The CDR3 is 14 amino acids. V shed 6 bases, J shed 3 bases, and the junction held 6 bases outside the gene matches.